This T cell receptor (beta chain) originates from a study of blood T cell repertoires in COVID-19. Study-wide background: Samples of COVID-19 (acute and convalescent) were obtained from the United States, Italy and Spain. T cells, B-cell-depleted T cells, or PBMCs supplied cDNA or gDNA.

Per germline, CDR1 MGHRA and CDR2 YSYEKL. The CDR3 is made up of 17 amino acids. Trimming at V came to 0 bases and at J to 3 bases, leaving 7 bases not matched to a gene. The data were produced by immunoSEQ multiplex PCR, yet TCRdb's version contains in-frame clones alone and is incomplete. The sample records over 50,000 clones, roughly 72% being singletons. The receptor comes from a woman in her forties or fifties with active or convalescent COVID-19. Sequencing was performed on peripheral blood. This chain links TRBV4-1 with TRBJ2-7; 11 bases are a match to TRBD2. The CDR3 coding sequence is TGCGCCAGCAGCCAAGAGTCCGGGACTAGCGGATACTACGAGCAGTACTTC. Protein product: CASSQESGTSGYYEQYF.